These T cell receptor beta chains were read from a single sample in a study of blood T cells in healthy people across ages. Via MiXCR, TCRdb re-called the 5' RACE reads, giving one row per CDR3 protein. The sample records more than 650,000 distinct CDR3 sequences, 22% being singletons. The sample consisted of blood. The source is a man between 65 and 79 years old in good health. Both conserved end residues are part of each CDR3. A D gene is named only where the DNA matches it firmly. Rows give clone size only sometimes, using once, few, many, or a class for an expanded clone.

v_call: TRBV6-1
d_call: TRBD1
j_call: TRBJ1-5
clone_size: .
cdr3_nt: TGTGCCAGCAGTGGGCAACAGGGGTATCGTCAGCCCCAGCATTTT
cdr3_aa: CASSGQQGYRQPQHF

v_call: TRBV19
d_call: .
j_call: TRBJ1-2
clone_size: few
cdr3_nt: TGTGCCAGTATCGCCGGGGACGCTCCTAACTATGGCTACACCTTC
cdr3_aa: CASIAGDAPNYGYTF

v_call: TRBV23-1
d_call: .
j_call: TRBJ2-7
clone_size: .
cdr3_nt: TGCGCCAGCAGTCAGTGGATTCACGAGCAGTACTTC
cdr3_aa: CASSQWIHEQYF

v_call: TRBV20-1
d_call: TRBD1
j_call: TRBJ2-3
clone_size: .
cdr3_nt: TGCAGTGCTACTCGAACAGGGGGCATCGCAGATACGCAGTATTTT
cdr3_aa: CSATRTGGIADTQYF

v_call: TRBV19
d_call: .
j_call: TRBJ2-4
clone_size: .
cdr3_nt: TGTGCCAGTAGTGCCCTTTTGGAGGCCAAAAACATTCAGTACTTC
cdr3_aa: CASSALLEAKNIQYF

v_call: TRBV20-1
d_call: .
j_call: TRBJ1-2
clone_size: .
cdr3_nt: TGCAGTGCTAGAGACAGGGTTGCCTATGGCTACACCTTC
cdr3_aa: CSARDRVAYGYTF

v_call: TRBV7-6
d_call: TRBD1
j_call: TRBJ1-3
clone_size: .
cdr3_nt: TGTGCCAGCAGCCCAGGGGGGGTTCGCGGTGGAAACACCATATATTTT
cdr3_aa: CASSPGGVRGGNTIYF

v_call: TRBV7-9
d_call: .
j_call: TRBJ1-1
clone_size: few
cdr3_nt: TGTGCTAGCAGCTTAGAAGCGGGGAGGAACACTGAAGCTTTCTTT
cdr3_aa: CASSLEAGRNTEAFF

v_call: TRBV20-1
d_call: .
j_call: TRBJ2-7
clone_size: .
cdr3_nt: TGCAGTGCTACCTACTCCTACGAGCAGTACTTC
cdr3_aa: CSATYSYEQYF

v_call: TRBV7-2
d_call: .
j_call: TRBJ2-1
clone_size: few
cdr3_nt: TGTGCCAGCAGTTGGAGTGGGCGACGGTATGAGCAGTTCTTC
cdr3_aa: CASSWSGRRYEQFF

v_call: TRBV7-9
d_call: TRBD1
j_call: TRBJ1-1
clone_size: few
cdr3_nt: TGTGCCAGCAGCTTAGGGGGGACAGGGGCAAACACTGAAGCTTTCTTT
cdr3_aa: CASSLGGTGANTEAFF

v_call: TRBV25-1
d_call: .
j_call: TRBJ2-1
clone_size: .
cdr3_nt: TGTGCCAGCAGTGTCCCTAGCGTACCCTCCGAGCAGTTCTTC
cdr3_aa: CASSVPSVPSEQFF

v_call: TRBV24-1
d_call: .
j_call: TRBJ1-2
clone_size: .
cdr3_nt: TGTGCCACCAGTGATTCTTGGGGCGCTCAGGGTGGCTACACCTTC
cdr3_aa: CATSDSWGAQGGYTF

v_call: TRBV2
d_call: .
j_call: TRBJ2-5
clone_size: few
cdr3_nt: TGTGCCAGCAGTGAGGCTAGTCTGCAAGAGACCCAGTACTTC
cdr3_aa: CASSEASLQETQYF

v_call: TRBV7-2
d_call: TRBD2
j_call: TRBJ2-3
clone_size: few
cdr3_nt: TGTGCCAGCAGCTTTCGGACTAGCGGGAGGGTCGGAGATACGCAGTATTTT
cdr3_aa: CASSFRTSGRVGDTQYF

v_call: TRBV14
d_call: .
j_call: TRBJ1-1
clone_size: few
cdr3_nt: TGTGCCAGCAGCCAACAGGGGATTGAAGCTTTCTTT
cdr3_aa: CASSQQGIEAFF

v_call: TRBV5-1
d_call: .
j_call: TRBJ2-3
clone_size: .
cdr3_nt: TGCGCCAGCAGCTTGGACGGTACATCTAGCACAGATACGCAGTATTTT
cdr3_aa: CASSLDGTSSTDTQYF

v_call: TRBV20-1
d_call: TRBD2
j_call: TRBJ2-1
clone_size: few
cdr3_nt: TGCAGTGCTAGGGGTCTAGCGGGAGGAGGGGGCTACAATGAGCAGTTCTTC
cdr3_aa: CSARGLAGGGGYNEQFF

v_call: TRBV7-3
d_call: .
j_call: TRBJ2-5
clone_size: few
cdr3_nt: TGTGCCAGCAGCTTTCTCTCGATGGCGAATCTCTCGGAGACCCAGTACTTC
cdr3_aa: CASSFLSMANLSETQYF

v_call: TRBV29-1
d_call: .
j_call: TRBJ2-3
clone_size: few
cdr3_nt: TGCAGCGTGGCGCCTCAAAGCACAGATACGCAGTATTTT
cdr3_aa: CSVAPQSTDTQYF

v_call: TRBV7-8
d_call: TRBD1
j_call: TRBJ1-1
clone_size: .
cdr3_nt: TGTGCCAGCAGACCCGGGACAGGGATGAACACTGAAGCTTTCTTT
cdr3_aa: CASRPGTGMNTEAFF

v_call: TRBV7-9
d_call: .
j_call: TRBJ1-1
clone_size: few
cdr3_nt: TGTGCCAGCAGCTTACAACTCGAAGCTTTCTTT
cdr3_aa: CASSLQLEAFF

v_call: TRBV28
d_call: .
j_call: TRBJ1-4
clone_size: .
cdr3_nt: TGTGCCAGCAGTCCCTACTCCGAAAATGAAAAACTGTTTTTT
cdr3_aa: CASSPYSENEKLFF

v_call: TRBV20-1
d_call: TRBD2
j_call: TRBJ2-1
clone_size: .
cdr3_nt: TGCAGTGCTATACTAGCGGGAGGGACGAGCTCCTACAATGAGCAGTTCTTC
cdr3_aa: CSAILAGGTSSYNEQFF

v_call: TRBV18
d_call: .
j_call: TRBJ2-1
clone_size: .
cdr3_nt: TGTGCCAGCTCACCGGTGGATTCCTACGATGAGCAGTTCTTC
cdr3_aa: CASSPVDSYDEQFF

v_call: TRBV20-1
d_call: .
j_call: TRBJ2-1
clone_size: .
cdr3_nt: TGCAGTGCTAGAGATAGAGAGCTCAACAATGAGCAGTTCTTC
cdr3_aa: CSARDRELNNEQFF

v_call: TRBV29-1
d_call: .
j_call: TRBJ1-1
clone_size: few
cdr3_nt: TGCAGCGTTGAAGATCTGGCCAGGGGAGGCGGAGCTTTCTTT
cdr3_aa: CSVEDLARGGGAFF

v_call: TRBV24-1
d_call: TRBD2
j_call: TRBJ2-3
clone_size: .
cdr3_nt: TGTGCCACCAGTGACCCCACTAGCGGGGGAGCCCTTAGCACAGATACGCAGTATTTT
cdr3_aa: CATSDPTSGGALSTDTQYF

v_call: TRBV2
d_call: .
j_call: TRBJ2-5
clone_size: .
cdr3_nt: TGTGCCAGCAGTGAAGAGGAAGGTACCCAAGAGACCCAGTACTTC
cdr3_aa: CASSEEEGTQETQYF

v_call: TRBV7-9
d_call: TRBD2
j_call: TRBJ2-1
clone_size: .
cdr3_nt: TGTGCCAGCAGCTTAAATAGCGGGGGCCTCAATGAGCAGTTCTTC
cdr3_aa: CASSLNSGGLNEQFF

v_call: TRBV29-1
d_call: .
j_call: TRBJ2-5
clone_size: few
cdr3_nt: TGCAGCGTTGTAGGTTTGCAGTCCTGGTGGGGGGAGACCCAGTACTTC
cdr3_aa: CSVVGLQSWWGETQYF

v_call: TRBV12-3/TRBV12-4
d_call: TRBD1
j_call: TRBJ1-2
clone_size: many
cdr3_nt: TGTGCCAGCAGCCCCGGGACAGGATGGTATGGCTACACCTTC
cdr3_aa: CASSPGTGWYGYTF

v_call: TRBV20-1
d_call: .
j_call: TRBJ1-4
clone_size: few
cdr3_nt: TGCAGTGCCAGCGCGACGACCGGGCTGTTTTTT
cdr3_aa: CSASATTGLFF

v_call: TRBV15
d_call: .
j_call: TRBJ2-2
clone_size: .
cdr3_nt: TGTGCCACCAGCAGAGAACAGCCGAACACCGGGGAGCTGTTTTTT
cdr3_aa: CATSREQPNTGELFF

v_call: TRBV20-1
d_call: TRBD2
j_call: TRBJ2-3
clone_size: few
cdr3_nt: TGCAGTGCTAGAGAGGAGGCCCCGGGACTAGCGGGAGGGGGCTTCGGGTCAGATACGCAGTATTTT
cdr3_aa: CSAREEAPGLAGGGFGSDTQYF

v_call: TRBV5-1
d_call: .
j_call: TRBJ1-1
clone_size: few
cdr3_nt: TGCGTCAGCAGACTTCCGGGGGTAGAGGCTTTCTTT
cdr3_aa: CVSRLPGVEAFF

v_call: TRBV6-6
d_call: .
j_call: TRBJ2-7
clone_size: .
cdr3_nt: TGTGCCAGCAGAGGGCCCAAGGGCTACGAGCAGTACTTC
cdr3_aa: CASRGPKGYEQYF

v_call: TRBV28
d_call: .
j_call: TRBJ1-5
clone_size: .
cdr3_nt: .
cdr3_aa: CASSTSGWNSNQPQHF

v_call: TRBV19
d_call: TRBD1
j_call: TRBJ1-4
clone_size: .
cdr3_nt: TGTGCCAGTCTCCATTACGGGACAGGTCAAGAAAAACTGTTTTTT
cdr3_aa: CASLHYGTGQEKLFF

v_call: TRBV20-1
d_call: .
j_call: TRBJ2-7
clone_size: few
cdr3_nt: TGCAGTGCTAGTCCCCTTCACCGGGTCACCTACGAGCAGTACTTC
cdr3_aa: CSASPLHRVTYEQYF

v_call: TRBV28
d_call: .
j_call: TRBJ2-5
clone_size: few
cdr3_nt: TGTGCCAGCAGTTTTCACAACGGAGAGACCCAGTACTTC
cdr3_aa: CASSFHNGETQYF

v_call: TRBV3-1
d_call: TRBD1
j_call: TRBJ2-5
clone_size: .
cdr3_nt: TGTGTCAGCAGCCTACGCCGACAGGGGGCCGAGACCCAGTACTTC
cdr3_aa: CVSSLRRQGAETQYF

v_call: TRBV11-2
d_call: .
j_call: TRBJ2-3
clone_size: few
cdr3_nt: TGTGCCAGCATCAAAGGGACCAGCACAGATACGCAGTATTTT
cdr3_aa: CASIKGTSTDTQYF

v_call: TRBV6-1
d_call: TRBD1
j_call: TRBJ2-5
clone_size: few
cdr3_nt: TGTGCCAGCAGACCCGCAGGGGGCCAAGAGACCCAGTACTTC
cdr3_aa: CASRPAGGQETQYF

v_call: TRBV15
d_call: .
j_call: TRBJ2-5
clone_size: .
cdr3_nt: TGTGCCACCAGCAGAGATTTTAGAGAGACCCAGTACTTC
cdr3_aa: CATSRDFRETQYF

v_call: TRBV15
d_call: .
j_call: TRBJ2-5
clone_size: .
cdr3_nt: TGTGCCACCAGCACCCAAGAGACCCAGTACTTC
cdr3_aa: CATSTQETQYF

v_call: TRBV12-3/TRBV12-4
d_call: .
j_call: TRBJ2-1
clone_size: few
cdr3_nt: TGTGCCAGCAGTTTATCTTCGCCGAGCGCGGTATACAATGAGCAGTTCTTC
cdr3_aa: CASSLSSPSAVYNEQFF

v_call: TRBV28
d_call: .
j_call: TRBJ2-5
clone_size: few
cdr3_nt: TGTGCCAGCAGTACCGCAGGGAGGGAGACCCAGTACTTC
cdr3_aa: CASSTAGRETQYF

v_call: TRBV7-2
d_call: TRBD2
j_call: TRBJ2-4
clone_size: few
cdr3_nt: TGTGCCAGCAGCATGACTAGCGTTGCCAAAAACATTCAGTACTTC
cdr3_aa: CASSMTSVAKNIQYF